This T cell receptor beta chain emerged from a study of blood T cell repertoires in COVID-19. On the study more broadly: The United States, Italy and Spain were the sources of the acute and convalescent COVID-19 samples. PBMCs, B-cell-depleted T cells, or T cells provided the cDNA or gDNA that made up the material.

Authors' processing steps: Nucleated cell number was recorded as an estimate derived from reference gene primer amplification. Using immunoSEQ multiplex PCR, the repertoire was profiled, and TCRdb retains in-frame clones only, with some absent. V and J calls and clone size are those listed in that table; D and trimming were worked out from the DNA. This sample yields 250,000 to 300,000 clones, of which more than 70% are seen a single time; roughly 3% belongs to the top ten. This CDR3 comprises 11 residues. Germline lookup yields CDR1 MDHEN and CDR2 SYDVKM. Trimming took off 9 bases at V and 2 bases at J, with 7 bases between the two ends.

The source material was peripheral blood. The chain employs TRBV28 and TRBJ1-2, with D maybe TRBD1 (6 bases). This clonotype originated in a woman between 18 and 30 years old with acute or convalescent COVID-19. This CDR3 reads CASQGNYGYTF. CDR3 sequence (DNA): TGTGCCAGTCAGGGGAACTATGGCTACACCTTC.